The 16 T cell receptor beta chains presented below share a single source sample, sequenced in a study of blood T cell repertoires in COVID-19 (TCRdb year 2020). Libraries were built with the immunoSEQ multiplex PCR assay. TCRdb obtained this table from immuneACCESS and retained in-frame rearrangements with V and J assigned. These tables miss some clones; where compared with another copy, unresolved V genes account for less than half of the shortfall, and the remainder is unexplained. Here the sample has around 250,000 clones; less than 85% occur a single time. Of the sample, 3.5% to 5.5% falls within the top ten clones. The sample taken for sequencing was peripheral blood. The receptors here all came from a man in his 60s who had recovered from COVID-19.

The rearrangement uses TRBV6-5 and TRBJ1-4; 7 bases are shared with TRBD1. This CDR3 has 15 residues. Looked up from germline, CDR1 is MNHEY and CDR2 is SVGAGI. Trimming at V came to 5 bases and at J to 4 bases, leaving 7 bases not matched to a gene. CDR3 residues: CASSTTGALNEKLFF. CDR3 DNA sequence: TGTGCCAGCAGTACTACAGGGGCCCTTAATGAAAAACTGTTTTTT.

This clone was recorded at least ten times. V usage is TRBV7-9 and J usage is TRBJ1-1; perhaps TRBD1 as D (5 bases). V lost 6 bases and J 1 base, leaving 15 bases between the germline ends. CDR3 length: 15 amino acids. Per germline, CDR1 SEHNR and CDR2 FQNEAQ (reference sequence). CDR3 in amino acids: CASRSEGPRNTEAFF. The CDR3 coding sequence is TGTGCCAGCAGGTCGGAGGGGCCGCGGAACACTGAAGCTTTCTTT. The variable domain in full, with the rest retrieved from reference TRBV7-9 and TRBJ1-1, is DTGVSQNPRHKITKRGQNVTFRCDPISEHNRLYWYRQTLGQGPEFLTYFQNEAQLEKSRLLSDRFSAERPKGSFSTLEIQRTEQGDSAMYLCASRSEGPRNTEAFFGQGTRLTVV.

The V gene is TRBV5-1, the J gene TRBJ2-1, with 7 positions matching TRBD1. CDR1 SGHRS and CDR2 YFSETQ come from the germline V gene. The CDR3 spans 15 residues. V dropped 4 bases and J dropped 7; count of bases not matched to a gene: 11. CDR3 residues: CASSGDRARGNEQFF. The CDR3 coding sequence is TGCGCCAGCAGCGGAGACAGGGCCCGCGGGAATGAGCAGTTCTTC.

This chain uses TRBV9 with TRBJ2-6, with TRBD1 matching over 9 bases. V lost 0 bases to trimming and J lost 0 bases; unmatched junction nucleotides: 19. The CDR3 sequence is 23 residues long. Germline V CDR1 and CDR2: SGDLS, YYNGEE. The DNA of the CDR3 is TGTGCCAGCAGCGTAGAAGCCCTGATTGTGAACAGGGGGCCCGGCTCTGGGGCCAACGTCCTGACTTTC. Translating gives CASSVEALIVNRGPGSGANVLTF.

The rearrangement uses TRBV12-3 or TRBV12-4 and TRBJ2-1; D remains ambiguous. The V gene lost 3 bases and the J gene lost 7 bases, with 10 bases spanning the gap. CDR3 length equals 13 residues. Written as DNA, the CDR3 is TGTGCCAGCAGTTTCCGGATAGCAAATGAGCAGTTCTTC. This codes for CASSFRIANEQFF.

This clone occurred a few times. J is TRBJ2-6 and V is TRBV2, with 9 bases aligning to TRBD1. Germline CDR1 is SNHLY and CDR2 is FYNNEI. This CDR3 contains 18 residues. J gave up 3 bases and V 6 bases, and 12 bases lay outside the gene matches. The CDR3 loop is CASSAGTGLFGGANVLTF. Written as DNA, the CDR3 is TGTGCCAGCAGCGCCGGGACAGGGCTCTTTGGTGGGGCCAACGTCCTGACTTTC. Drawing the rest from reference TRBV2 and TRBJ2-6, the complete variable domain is EPEVTQTPSHQVTQMGQEVILRCVPISNHLYFYWYRQILGQKVEFLVSFYNNEISEKSEIFDDQFSVERPDGSNFTLKIRSTKLEDSAMYFCASSAGTGLFGGANVLTFGAGSRLTVL.

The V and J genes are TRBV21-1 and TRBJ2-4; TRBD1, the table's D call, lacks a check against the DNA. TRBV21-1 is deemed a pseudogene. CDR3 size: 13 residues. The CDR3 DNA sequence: TGTGCCAGCAGCAAAGGCAGGGAAAACATTCAGTACTTC. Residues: CASSKGRENIQYF.

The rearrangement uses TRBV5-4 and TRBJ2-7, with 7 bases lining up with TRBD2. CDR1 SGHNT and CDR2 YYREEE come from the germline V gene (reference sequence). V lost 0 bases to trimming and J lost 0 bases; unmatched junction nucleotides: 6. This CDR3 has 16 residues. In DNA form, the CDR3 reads TGTGCCAGCAGCTTGGGTGGGAGGGCCACCTCCTACGAGCAGTACTTC. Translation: CASSLGGRATSYEQYF. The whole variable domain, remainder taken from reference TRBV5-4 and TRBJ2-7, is ETGVTQSPTHLIKTRGQQVTLRCSSQSGHNTVSWYQQALGQGPQFIFQYYREEENGRGNFPPRFSGLQFPNYSSELNVNALELDDSALYLCASSLGGRATSYEQYFGPGTRLTVT.

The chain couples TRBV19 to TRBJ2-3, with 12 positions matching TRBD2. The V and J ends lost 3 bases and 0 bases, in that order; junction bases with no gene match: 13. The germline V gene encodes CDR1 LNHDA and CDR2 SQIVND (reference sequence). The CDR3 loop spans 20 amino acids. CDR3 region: CASSISPLAGGSPSTDTQYF. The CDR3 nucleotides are TGTGCCAGTAGTATTTCCCCACTAGCGGGGGGCTCACCGAGCACAGATACGCAGTATTTT.

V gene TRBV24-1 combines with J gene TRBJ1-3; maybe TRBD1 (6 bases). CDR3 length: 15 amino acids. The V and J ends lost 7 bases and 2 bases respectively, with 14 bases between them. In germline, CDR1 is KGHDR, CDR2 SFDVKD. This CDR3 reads CATRGSQGTGNTIYF. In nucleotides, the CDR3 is TGTGCCACCAGGGGATCACAGGGTACTGGAAACACCATATATTTT.

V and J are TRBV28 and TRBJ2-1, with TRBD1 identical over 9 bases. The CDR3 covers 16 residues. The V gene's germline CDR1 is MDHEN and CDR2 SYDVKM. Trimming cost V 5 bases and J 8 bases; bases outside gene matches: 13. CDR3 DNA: TGTGCCAGCAGTCCCCCCGCCGGGACAGGGTGGGATGAGCAGTTCTTC. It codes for CASSPPAGTGWDEQFF.

As DNA, the CDR3 is TGTGCCAGCTCCGCTGGGGCGGGAGACACAGATACGCAGTATTTT. Translating gives CASSAGAGDTDTQYF. The V and J genes are TRBV11-3 and TRBJ2-3, with 7 positions matching TRBD2. The CDR3 spans 15 residues. With V trimmed by 8 bases and J by 2 bases, 10 bases remained unmatched. CDR1 SGHNT and CDR2 YENEEA come from the germline V gene.

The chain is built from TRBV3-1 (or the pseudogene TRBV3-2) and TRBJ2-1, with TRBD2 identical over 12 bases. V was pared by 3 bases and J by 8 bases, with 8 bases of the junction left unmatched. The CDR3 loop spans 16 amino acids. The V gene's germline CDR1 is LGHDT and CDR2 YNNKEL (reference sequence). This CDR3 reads CASSQRLAGELYEQFF. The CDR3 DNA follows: TGTGCCAGCAGCCAGCGACTAGCGGGAGAGCTCTATGAGCAGTTCTTC.

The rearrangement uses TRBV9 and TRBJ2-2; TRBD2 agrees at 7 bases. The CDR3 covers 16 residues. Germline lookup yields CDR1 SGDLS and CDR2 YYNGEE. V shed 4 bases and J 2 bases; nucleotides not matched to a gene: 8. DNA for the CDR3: TGTGCCAGCAGCTCCACTCTAGCGGTAAACACCGGGGAGCTGTTTTTT. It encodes CASSSTLAVNTGELFF.

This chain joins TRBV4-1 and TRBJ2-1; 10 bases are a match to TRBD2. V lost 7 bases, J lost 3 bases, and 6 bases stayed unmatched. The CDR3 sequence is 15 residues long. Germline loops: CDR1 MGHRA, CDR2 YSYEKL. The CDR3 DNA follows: TGCGCCAGCAACCTAGCGGGGGCCGTCTACAATGAGCAGTTCTTC. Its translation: CASNLAGAVYNEQFF.

In DNA form, the CDR3 reads TGCAGTGCCCTAAGAACAGAGACCCAGTACTTC. This gives the protein CSALRTETQYF. V is TRBV20-1 and J is TRBJ2-5; D gene ambiguous. V was cut by 6 bases and J by 4 bases, with 9 bases left in between. The CDR3 extends over 11 amino acids. CDR1 DFQATT and CDR2 SNEGSKA come from the germline V gene (reference sequence).